Ten or more counts support the clone carrying this T cell receptor beta chain. Time point reported: persistent/refractory GD, antithyroid drugs over 5 years with positive TRAb. Generation of the TCR library employed RNA extracted from PBMCs. The data stem from a study of regulatory T cells in long-lasting Graves disease. Trimming removed 1 base from V and 5 bases from J, with 14 bases in between. Germline CDR1 is SGHAT and CDR2 is FQNNGV. CDR3 length: 15 amino acids. Combining iRepertoire HTBI primers with Arm-PCR of CDR3 regions, the authors built TCR beta libraries. One entry per CDR3 protein results from TCRdb running MiXCR on the multiplex PCR reads. Found here are hundreds of thousands of distinct CDR3 sequences, 15% to 20% of them singletons; the top ten hold about 29%.

The sample here was peripheral blood mononuclear cells (PBMCs), taken when the disease was refractory, from a patient treated with antithyroid drugs. The receptor was isolated from a female donor with Graves disease. The gene calls are TRBV11-2 and TRBJ2-5; possibly TRBD1 or TRBD2 for D (5 bases each). The CDR3 is CASSLVAWGLETQYF. For the CDR3, the DNA is TGTGCCAGCAGCTTAGTGGCGTGGGGGTTGGAGACCCAGTACTTC. Full variable domain (rest looked up from reference TRBV11-2 and TRBJ2-5): EAGVAQSPRYKIIEKRQSVAFWCNPISGHATLYWYQQILGQGPKLLIQFQNNGVVDDSQLPKDRFSAERLKGVDSTLKIQPAKLEDSAVYLCASSLVAWGLETQYFGPGTRLLVL.